What follows are 20 T cell receptor beta chains derived from one specimen sequenced in a study of T cell responses to AZD1222 COVID-19 vaccine. Sequencing was performed with immunoSEQ multiplex PCR; in TCRdb, only in-frame clones are kept and a portion is missing. The profile covers 130,000 to 150,000 clones, with 85% to 95% appearing a single time and more than 10% taken by the ten largest. This sample comprised peripheral blood, obtained after recovery from COVID-19. The source of these receptors is an adult who had recovered from COVID-19.

The chain couples TRBV27 to TRBJ1-1; D perhaps matches TRBD1 (6 bases). Between the trimmed V and J ends, which lost 7 bases and 4 bases, there was a span of 13 bases. The CDR3 spans 13 residues. The germline V gene encodes CDR1 MNHEY and CDR2 SMNVEV (reference sequence). CDR3 sequence reads: CASTTGARTEAFF. The CDR3 DNA reads TGTGCCAGCACCACGGGGGCGCGCACTGAAGCTTTCTTT.

The chain carries TRBV15 and TRBJ1-5; no firm D call. This CDR3 comprises 17 residues. Germline V gene sequence: CDR1 LNHNV, CDR2 YYDKDF (reference sequence). Trimming pared 3 bases from V and 2 bases from J, leaving 17 bases between. The CDR3 protein is CATSSAHSDGGNQPQHF. CDR3 DNA: TGTGCCACCAGCAGCGCTCACTCGGACGGGGGCAATCAGCCCCAGCATTTT. Full variable domain (remainder filled in from reference TRBV15 and TRBJ1-5): DAMVIQNPRYQVTQFGKPVTLSCSQTLNHNVMYWYQQKSSQAPKLLFHYYDKDFNNEADTPDNFQSRRPNTSFCFLDIRSPGLGDTAMYLCATSSAHSDGGNQPQHFGDGTRLSIL.

The chain couples TRBV28 to TRBJ2-6; D remains unclear. The CDR3 totals 18 residues. Germline lookup yields CDR1 MDHEN and CDR2 SYDVKM. V dropped 3 bases and J dropped 0 bases, with 15 bases sitting between them. The CDR3 protein is CASSLVGWVLSGANVLTF. CDR3 in DNA: TGTGCCAGCAGTTTGGTAGGGTGGGTCCTCTCTGGGGCCAACGTCCTGACTTTC.

This clone was detected once. The chain recombines TRBV10-3 with TRBJ2-7; D is perhaps TRBD1 (6 bases). The CDR3 loop spans 14 amino acids. Germline lookup yields CDR1 ENHRY and CDR2 SYGVKD. V gave up 3 bases and J gave up 3 bases, with 12 bases separating them. This CDR3 is CAISDSGVLYEQYF. The CDR3 DNA sequence: TGTGCCATCAGTGATTCAGGGGTCCTCTACGAGCAGTACTTC.

This chain links TRBV14 with TRBJ2-7; D gene ambiguous. The V gene's germline CDR1 is SGHDN and CDR2 FVKESK. With 4 bases removed from V and 0 bases from J, the gap between germline ends came to 16 bases. This CDR3 comprises 16 residues. CDR3 DNA sequence: TGTGCCAGCAGCCCCTCCCTTGGCCGGTCCTCCTACGAGCAGTACTTC. The encoded protein is CASSPSLGRSSYEQYF. Variable domain in full (rest from reference TRBV14 and TRBJ2-7): EAGVTQFPSHSVIEKGQTVTLRCDPISGHDNLYWYRRVMGKEIKFLLHFVKESKQDESGMPNNRFLAERTGGTYSTLKVQPAELEDSGVYFCASSPSLGRSSYEQYFGPGTRLTVT.

The chain combines TRBV30 with TRBJ2-2, with D possibly TRBD2 on 6 matching bases. V lost 7 bases and J lost 3, with 9 bases in between. Germline CDR1 and CDR2: GTSNPN and SVGIG (reference sequence). The CDR3 consists of 12 residues. CDR3 region: CASGLYTGELFF. The DNA of the CDR3 is TGTGCCTCGGGACTCTACACCGGGGAGCTGTTTTTT.

The chain couples TRBV19 to TRBJ2-7; D uncertain. This CDR3 region has 13 residues. Germline V lookup: CDR1 LNHDA, CDR2 SQIVND (reference sequence). V lost 3 bases, J lost 2 bases, and 8 bases lay in between. The CDR3 bases are TGTGCCAGTAGTATTAAGGGAACCTACGAGCAGTACTTC. Its protein is CASSIKGTYEQYF. Based on the CDR3 plus reference TRBV19 and TRBJ2-7, the full variable domain is DGGITQSPKYLFRKEGQNVTLSCEQNLNHDAMYWYRQDPGQGLRLIYYSQIVNDFQKGDIAEGYSVSREKKESFPLTVTSAQKNPTAFYLCASSIKGTYEQYFGPGTRLTVT.

This chain links TRBV7-9 with TRBJ2-7; D is unresolved. With 5 bases removed from V and 7 bases from J, the gap between germline ends came to 18 bases. The CDR3 sequence is 14 residues long. Germline assignment: CDR1 SEHNR and CDR2 FQNEAQ (reference sequence). The CDR3 bases are TGTGCCAGCAGCCCACCGGGTCCCTCCTTGGAGCAGTACTTC. Translation gives CASSPPGPSLEQYF.

The genes are TRBV18 and TRBJ1-4; no definite D call. Trimming took off 3 bases at V and 8 bases at J, with 13 bases between the two ends. Germline-derived CDR1 and CDR2 are KGHSH and LQKENI. The CDR3 loop spans 14 amino acids. The DNA of the CDR3 is TGTGCCAGCTCACCCTGGGAGGATCCCGAAAAACTGTTTTTT. Translating gives CASSPWEDPEKLFF.

The J gene is TRBJ1-2, the V gene TRBV3-1 (or the pseudogene TRBV3-2); D is possibly TRBD1 (5 bases). Trimming stripped 0 bases from V and 7 bases from J, with 18 bases between. CDR1 and CDR2 (germline): LGHDT, YNNKEL (reference sequence). This CDR3 region has 16 residues. The CDR3 region is CASSQDLGRRGRGYTF. The CDR3 DNA follows: TGTGCCAGCAGCCAAGATTTGGGGAGAAGGGGTCGTGGCTACACCTTC.

The rearrangement joins TRBV6-5 to TRBJ1-1, with unresolved D. Trimming pared 4 bases from V and 2 bases from J, leaving 8 bases between. From germline, CDR1 is MNHEY and CDR2 SVGAGI. The CDR3 runs 13 residues. In DNA, the CDR3 is TGTGCCAGCAGTTTGGATACTAACACTGAAGCTTTCTTT. Encoded protein: CASSLDTNTEAFF.

The CDR3: CASSQVPGQGALSLSGANVLTF. The CDR3 nucleotides read TGTGCCAGCAGCCAGGTCCCGGGACAGGGGGCGCTCAGCCTCTCTGGGGCCAACGTCCTGACTTTC. The chain recombines TRBV3-1 (or the pseudogene TRBV3-2) with TRBJ2-6; the match to TRBD1 covers 12 bases. Germline CDR1 and CDR2: LGHDT and YNNKEL (reference sequence). The CDR3 loop spans 22 amino acids. V trimming: 3 bases; J trimming: 0 bases; junction bases outside the gene matches: 15.

This clone is a singleton in its sample. This chain links TRBV6-6 with TRBJ2-1; the match to TRBD2 covers 9 bases. There are 16 residues in the CDR3. The junction had 11 bases not matched to a gene; V was cut back by 2 bases and J by 9 bases. Germline CDR1 MNHNY, CDR2 SVGAGI (reference sequence). The CDR3 is CASSYPFAGGPGEQFF. The CDR3 DNA reads as TGTGCCAGCAGTTACCCCTTCGCGGGAGGGCCCGGTGAGCAGTTCTTC.

In the case of this clone: Germline is not matched at one junction end, which may reflect a read error. The gene calls are TRBV28 and TRBJ1-1, with 7 bases fitting TRBD1. Germline loops: CDR1 MDHEN, CDR2 SYDVKM. The CDR3 has 13 amino acids. In DNA form, the CDR3 reads TGTGCCAGCAGTTCCCCGGACAGGACTCGCTCCCATTTT. Translated: CASSSPDRTRSHF.

Here the CDR3 reads CASSVRQVLVTDTQYF. The CDR3, as DNA: TGTGCCAGCAGCGTTCGACAGGTTCTGGTCACAGATACGCAGTATTTT. The V gene is TRBV14, the J gene TRBJ2-3, with a tentative D call TRBD1 (6 bases). The CDR3 is 16 residues long. Germline CDR1 and CDR2: SGHDN and FVKESK. With 5 bases removed from V and 2 bases from J, the gap between germline ends came to 17 bases. Full variable domain (outside the CDR3, taken from reference TRBV14 and TRBJ2-3): EAGVTQFPSHSVIEKGQTVTLRCDPISGHDNLYWYRRVMGKEIKFLLHFVKESKQDESGMPNNRFLAERTGGTYSTLKVQPAELEDSGVYFCASSVRQVLVTDTQYFGPGTRLTVL.

The chain recombines TRBV21-1 with TRBJ2-5; TRBD2, the table's D call, lacks a check against the DNA. TRBV21-1 represents a pseudogene. The CDR3 contains 16 residues. The CDR3: CASSKERSLAEETQYF. For the CDR3, the DNA is TGTGCCAGCAGCAAAGAAAGGTCGCTAGCGGAAGAGACCCAGTACTTC.

This clone has a single count. The V and J genes are TRBV28 and TRBJ2-3; D possibly corresponds to TRBD2 (6 bases). Trimming pared 0 bases from V and 1 base from J, leaving 14 bases between. The CDR3 has 17 amino acids. Germline V gives CDR1 MDHEN, CDR2 SYDVKM. In DNA, the CDR3 is TGTGCCAGCAGTTTATGGGGCGGGATCTCTGGCACAGATACGCAGTATTTT. This gives the protein CASSLWGGISGTDTQYF.

The V gene is TRBV6-2 or TRBV6-3, the J gene TRBJ2-1, with TRBD2 matching over 9 bases. CDR1 is MNHEY, CDR2 SVGEGT, per germline. CDR3 length equals 18 residues. With 6 bases clipped from V and 2 bases from J, the junction kept 14 bases outside the gene matches. The CDR3 region is CASSSPLPGGRAYNEQFF. In nucleotides, the CDR3 is TGTGCCAGCAGCTCCCCGCTCCCAGGCGGGAGGGCCTACAATGAGCAGTTCTTC.

V is TRBV28 and J is TRBJ2-7, with D maybe TRBD2 (6 bases). The germline V and J ends were trimmed by 7 bases and 3 bases, with 19 bases remaining between them. The CDR3 extends over 15 amino acids. Germline V gene sequence: CDR1 MDHEN, CDR2 SYDVKM. CDR3 amino acids: CASNPASRGFYEQYF. The CDR3 bases are TGTGCCAGCAATCCCGCCAGCCGGGGGTTCTACGAGCAGTACTTC.

This clone was recorded only once. The chain combines TRBV24-1 with TRBJ2-2; D is unclear. The CDR3 consists of 12 residues. The germline V gene encodes CDR1 KGHDR and CDR2 SFDVKD. The V end lost 5 bases, the J end lost 7 bases, and 7 bases lay between the germline ends. CDR3 coding DNA: TGTGCCACCAGTGTTGGGGACGGGGAGCTGTTTTTT. It is translated as CATSVGDGELFF.